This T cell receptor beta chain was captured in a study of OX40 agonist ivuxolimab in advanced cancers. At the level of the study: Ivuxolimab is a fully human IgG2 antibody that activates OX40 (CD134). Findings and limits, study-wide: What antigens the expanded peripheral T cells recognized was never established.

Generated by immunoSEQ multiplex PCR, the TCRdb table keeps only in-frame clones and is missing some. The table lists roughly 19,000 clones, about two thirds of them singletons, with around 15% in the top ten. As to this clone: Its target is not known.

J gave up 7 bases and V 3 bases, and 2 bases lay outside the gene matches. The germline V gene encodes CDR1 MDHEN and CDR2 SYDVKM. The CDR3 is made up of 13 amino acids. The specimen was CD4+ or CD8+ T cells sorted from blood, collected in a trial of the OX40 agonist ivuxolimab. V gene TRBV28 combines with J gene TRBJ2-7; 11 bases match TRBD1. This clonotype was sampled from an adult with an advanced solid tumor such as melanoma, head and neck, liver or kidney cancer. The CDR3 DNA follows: TGTGCCAGCAGTTTGGGACAGGGGGGAGAGCAGTACTTC. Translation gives CASSLGQGGEQYF.